These 15 T cell receptor delta chains originate from one sample sequenced in a study of gamma-delta T cells after stem cell transplantation. TCRdb reran clone calling via CATT on the RT-PCR reads. The repertoire holds 2,000 to 2,500 delta-chain clones, around a third seen once, with approximately 40% in the top ten. Sequencing was done on a sample of gamma-delta T cells. The source is a human donor. It is not recorded whose cells these are; they may come from a transplant donor.

This clone is labeled as medium-sized. The chain joins TRDV2 to TRDJ1; D might be TRDD3 (6 bases). CDR3 length: 17 residues. Germline CDR1 GEAIGNYY, CDR2 EKD. The ends were cut back, 1 base at V and 0 bases at J, with 17 bases in the middle. The CDR3 spells CACDTLSRGSDTDKLIF. CDR3 DNA: TGTGCCTGTGACACGTTGAGCCGGGGGAGTGACACCGATAAACTCATCTTT.

A note on this clone: A far larger clone differs by one base, so this is likely a read error. V and J are TRDV2 and TRDJ3, with TRDD3 identical over 11 bases. This CDR3 spans 21 amino acids. From germline, CDR1 is GEAIGNYY and CDR2 EKD. In nucleotides, the CDR3 is TGTGCCTGTGACAAACTACTGGGGGATATTGACACCTCCCGGGACACCCGACAGATGTTTTTC. It encodes CACDKLLGDIDTSRDTRQMFF.

CDR3 in DNA: TGTGCCTGTGACACCATTAGCTACATTCGTACTGGGGGATACCCCTCAGGGGGCGATAAACTCATCTTT. Amino acid sequence: CACDTISYIRTGGYPSGGDKLIF. V usage is TRDV2 and J usage is TRDJ1; 12 positions match TRDD3. CDR3 length equals 23 residues. Germline values: CDR1 GEAIGNYY, CDR2 EKD. V gave up 0 bases and J gave up 4 bases; unmatched junction bases: 26.

V usage is TRDV2 and J usage is TRDJ1; TRDD3 matches 9 bases. Germline V CDR1 and CDR2: GEAIGNYY, EKD. The V segment lost 0 bases and the J segment 0 bases; nucleotides outside the gene matches: 10. This CDR3 spans 18 amino acids. CDR3 in DNA: TGTGCCTGTGACACCGTTCCTGGGGGATCCCTGTACACCGATAAACTCATCTTT. It specifies CACDTVPGGSLYTDKLIF.

Points on this clone: A read error is the likely source, as a far larger clone sits one nucleotide away. The V and J genes are TRDV2 and TRDJ3, with 11 bases that match TRDD3. CDR1 GEAIGNYY and CDR2 EKD come from the germline V gene. This CDR3 has 23 amino acids. CDR3 nucleotide sequence: TGTGCCTGTGACACCGTGGTGGGGGATACGCAGTATAACCCGCCCTGGGGCACCCGACAGATGTTTTTC. Translating it yields CACDTVVGDTQYNPPWGTRQMFF.

The rearrangement joins TRDV1 to TRDJ1, with 11 bases that match TRDD3. CDR3 length equals 19 residues. CDR1 and CDR2 from the germline V gene are TSWWSYY and QGS. J gave up 6 bases and V 4 bases, and 19 bases lay outside the gene matches. CDR3 in DNA: TGTGCTCTTGGGGTCCACTTCCTACCTGGGGGATACAGGATACATAAACTCATCTTT. It specifies CALGVHFLPGGYRIHKLIF.

This clone was observed a handful of times. TCRdb's protein for this DNA is that of a much larger clone and differs from the translation at residue 3, likely a read error; the protein shown is the DNA translation. The chain carries TRDV2 and TRDJ1; no definite D call. Germline loops: CDR1 GEAIGNYY, CDR2 EKD. This CDR3 has 15 amino acids. The chain's CDR3 is CARDTVGGSTDKLIF. CDR3 DNA: TGTGCCCGTGACACCGTCGGAGGGAGCACCGATAAACTCATCTTT.

The rearrangement joins TRDV1 to TRDJ1, with D unresolved. The CDR3 contains 14 residues. The germline V gene encodes CDR1 TSWWSYY and CDR2 QGS. The V and J ends lost 5 bases and 4 bases respectively, with 14 bases between them. The CDR3 protein is CALGSLSGFDKLIF. The CDR3 bases are TGTGCTCTTGGGTCCCTCTCCGGATTCGATAAACTCATCTTT.

The rearrangement joins TRDV2 to TRDJ1; 8 nucleotides match TRDD3. This CDR3 is 15 amino acids long. V shed 0 bases and J 3 bases; nucleotides not matched to a gene: 5. CDR1 and CDR2 from the germline V gene are GEAIGNYY and EKD. The DNA for the CDR3 is TGTGCCTGTGACACCTTGGGGATACAGGCCGATAAACTCATCTTT. Its protein is CACDTLGIQADKLIF.

In its sample, this clone was seen a few times. The V call is TRDV1, the J call TRDJ1, with a tentative D call TRDD3 (6 bases). Germline-derived CDR1 and CDR2 are TSWWSYY and QGS. The CDR3 sequence is 17 residues long. Trimming left V 3 bases short and J 1 base short, with 18 bases between. CDR3 nucleotide sequence: TGTGCTCTTGGGGACGCTTCCGGGATAAGAGGCACCGATAAACTCATCTTT. Translating gives CALGDASGIRGTDKLIF.

For this clone: It differs at one base from a far larger clone, so likely a read error. This specimen includes other DNA sequences encoding the same CDR3. The chain couples TRDV2 to TRDJ1; D is perhaps TRDD2 or TRDD3 (8 bases each). CDR1 GEAIGNYY and CDR2 EKD come from the germline V gene. The CDR3 contains 22 residues. The CDR3 region has the DNA TGTGCCTGTGACACTCTTCCTACGGGGCCTGGGGGACCCCCGACCGACACCGACAAACTCATCTTT. It encodes CACDTLPTGPGGPPTDTDKLIF.

This rearrangement joins TRDV2 to TRDJ1, with 9 bases matching TRDD3. Germline-derived CDR1 and CDR2 are GEAIGNYY and EKD. There are 16 residues in the CDR3. The V and J ends lost 7 bases and 4 bases, in that order; junction bases with no gene match: 15. CDR3 residues: CACHALLGDPHDKLIF. The CDR3 DNA reads as TGTGCCTGCCATGCCCTACTGGGGGACCCCCACGATAAACTCATCTTT.

In DNA, the CDR3 is TGTGCTCTTGGGGAACTAGCATACCTACGGGGGATACACCCCTCGTACACCGATAAACTCATCTTT. Encoded protein: CALGELAYLRGIHPSYTDKLIF. The chain uses TRDV1 and TRDJ1; 9 nucleotides align to TRDD3. This CDR3 contains 22 residues. Germline assignment: CDR1 TSWWSYY and CDR2 QGS. The V and J ends lost 0 bases and 0 bases, in that order; junction bases with no gene match: 20.

In regard to this clone: It is likely a read error: a sequence one base away is far more abundant. This specimen includes other DNA sequences encoding the same CDR3. The chain recombines TRDV2 with TRDJ1; TRDD3 might be the D (6 bases). The CDR3 extends over 18 amino acids. Deletions cut 0 bases from V and 0 bases from J, with 19 bases between. CDR1 GEAIGNYY and CDR2 EKD come from the germline V gene. CDR3 protein: CACDTLRGAGDYTDKLIF. The CDR3 DNA reads TGTGCCTGTGACACCCTTAGGGGGGCTGGGGATTACACCGATAAACTCATCTTT.

The sample holds one count of this clone. The chain combines TRDV2 with TRDJ3; 10 nucleotides line up with TRDD3. The CDR3 covers 23 residues. V lost 3 bases, J lost 0 bases, and 19 bases stayed unmatched. Looked up from germline, CDR1 is GEAIGNYY and CDR2 is EKD. In nucleotides, the CDR3 is TGTGCCTGTGACCAACTGGGAATTTTACTGGGGGATGCAAGCTCCTGGGACACCCGACAGATGTTTTTC. It translates to CACDQLGILLGDASSWDTRQMFF.